The next 25 T cell receptor beta chains were all read from a single sample in a study of blood T cell repertoires in COVID-19. The assay was immunoSEQ multiplex PCR, and TCRdb's table has in-frame clones only and misses some. Of under 250,000 clones in the sample, more than 75% were seen once. Sequenced: peripheral blood. The receptors stem from a man aged 50-59 years with COVID-19, enrolled during active disease.

The chain is built from TRBV6-1 and TRBJ1-3; D call uncertain. Between the trimmed V and J ends, which lost 4 bases and 0 bases, there was a span of 13 bases. Per germline, CDR1 MNHNS and CDR2 SASEGT. The CDR3 length is 16 residues. CDR3 in DNA: TGTGCCAGCAGTGTGTTTTCGCCTAGCTCTGGAAACACCATATATTTT. Protein sequence: CASSVFSPSSGNTIYF.

This chain uses TRBV19 with TRBJ2-7; TRBD2 agrees at 7 bases. The CDR3 consists of 15 residues. Trimming took 4 bases from V and 3 from J; bases not matched to a gene: 9. The germline V gene encodes CDR1 LNHDA and CDR2 SQIVND (reference sequence). CDR3 region: CASSTLTSIHYEQYF. The CDR3 DNA is TGTGCCAGTAGTACACTGACTAGCATACACTACGAGCAGTACTTC.

The chain links TRBV6-6 to TRBJ1-2, with D unresolved. CDR1 is MNHNY, CDR2 SVGAGI, per germline (reference sequence). CDR3 length: 14 amino acids. The ends were cut back, 5 bases at V and 3 bases at J, with 13 bases in the middle. The CDR3 bases are TGTGCCAGCAGTGACCCGGGAACTGACTATGGCTACACCTTC. It is translated as CASSDPGTDYGYTF.

In DNA, the CDR3 is TGTGCCAGCTCACCATCGGGACAGGTAAACTACGAGCAGTACTTC. This translates into CASSPSGQVNYEQYF. The chain links TRBV18 to TRBJ2-7; 8 bases are a match to TRBD1. CDR1 is KGHSH and CDR2 is LQKENI in the germline V gene. CDR3 size: 15 residues. The J segment lost 3 bases and the V segment lost 2 bases, leaving 6 bases of the junction unmatched.

The V gene is TRBV19, the J gene TRBJ2-3, with D maybe TRBD1 (8 bases). V was cut by 6 bases and J by 4 bases, with 23 bases left in between. This CDR3 has 17 amino acids. From germline, CDR1 is LNHDA and CDR2 SQIVND (reference sequence). The CDR3 nucleotides are TGTGCCAGTAGCACCTGGCGGGGGACAGGAGGTCCAGATACGCAGTATTTT. Residues: CASSTWRGTGGPDTQYF.

The J gene is TRBJ2-7, the V gene TRBV27; 7 nucleotides align to TRBD1. V lost 0 bases and J lost 5; bases outside the gene matches: 10. Germline CDR1 MNHEY, CDR2 SMNVEV (reference sequence). The length of the CDR3 is 16 residues. The CDR3 protein is CASSLSSAGGPHEQYF. The DNA of the CDR3 is TGTGCCAGCAGTTTATCCTCGGCAGGGGGTCCCCACGAGCAGTACTTC.

The V call is TRBV7-9, the J call TRBJ1-5, with D perhaps matching TRBD1 (5 bases). V shed 5 bases and J shed 6 bases, with 20 bases lying between them. Germline CDR1 is SEHNR and CDR2 is FQNEAQ (reference sequence). This CDR3 contains 16 residues. The CDR3 region is CASSPPGGALSQPQHF. CDR3 in DNA: TGTGCCAGCAGCCCCCCGGGAGGGGCCTTGAGTCAGCCCCAGCATTTT. Supplemented by reference TRBV7-9 and TRBJ1-5, the full variable domain reads DTGVSQNPRHKITKRGQNVTFRCDPISEHNRLYWYRQTLGQGPEFLTYFQNEAQLEKSRLLSDRFSAERPKGSFSTLEIQRTEQGDSAMYLCASSPPGGALSQPQHFGDGTRLSIL.

The J gene is TRBJ2-5, the V gene TRBV30; 10 bases line up with TRBD2. From germline, CDR1 is GTSNPN and CDR2 SVGIG (reference sequence). The V and J ends lost 2 bases and 2 bases, in that order; junction bases with no gene match: 2. This CDR3 contains 14 residues. The DNA of the CDR3 is TGTGCCTGGAGTCGAGCGGGAGGGCAAGAGACCCAGTACTTC. Residues: CAWSRAGGQETQYF. The full variable domain, completed using reference TRBV30 and TRBJ2-5, is SQTIHQWPATLVQPVGSPLSLECTVEGTSNPNLYWYRQAAGRGLQLLFYSVGIGQISSEVPQNLSASRPQDRQFILSSKKLLLSDSGFYLCAWSRAGGQETQYFGPGTRLLVL.

This chain joins TRBV7-3 and TRBJ2-3, with 12 bases matching TRBD2. The CDR3 spans 16 residues. Trimming took 1 base from V and 6 from J; bases not matched to a gene: 5. The germline CDR1 and CDR2 sequences are SGHTA and FQGTGA. CDR3 amino acids: CASSLMSSGGADTQYF. The CDR3 DNA is TGTGCCAGCAGCTTAATGTCTAGCGGGGGGGCTGATACGCAGTATTTT.

This chain joins TRBV6-5 and TRBJ2-7, with TRBD2 matching 10 bases. The CDR3 runs 14 residues. Trimming cost V 6 bases and J 3 bases; bases outside gene matches: 5. The germline CDR1 and CDR2 sequences are MNHEY and SVGAGI. The CDR3 coding sequence is TGTGCCAGCAGGGGCCGGACTAGCGGCTACGAGCAGTACTTC. It translates to CASRGRTSGYEQYF.

The J gene is TRBJ1-1, the V gene TRBV7-3, with D tentatively TRBD1 (6 bases). V shed 2 bases and J shed 4 bases, with 8 bases lying between them. The germline V gene encodes CDR1 SGHTA and CDR2 FQGTGA. The CDR3 extends over 13 amino acids. The chain's CDR3 is CASSLQGGTEAFF. The CDR3 coding sequence is TGTGCCAGCAGCTTACAAGGGGGCACTGAAGCTTTCTTT.

This chain uses TRBV9 with TRBJ2-3; TRBD2 aligns across 7 bases. The CDR3 length is 14 residues. V lost 7 bases, J lost 0 bases, and 5 bases stayed unmatched. Germline CDR1 SGDLS, CDR2 YYNGEE. The CDR3 sequence is CASHREASTDTQYF. The DNA for the CDR3 is TGTGCCAGCCATCGGGAGGCTAGCACAGATACGCAGTATTTT.

The CDR3 region is CASSSSGLAEKSSYNEQFF. The CDR3 nucleotides read TGTGCCAGCAGCTCTTCCGGACTAGCGGAAAAGAGCTCCTACAATGAGCAGTTCTTC. This rearrangement joins TRBV7-3 to TRBJ2-1; 10 bases are a match to TRBD2. The CDR3 consists of 19 residues. The germline CDR1 and CDR2 sequences are SGHTA and FQGTGA. The V and J ends lost 4 bases and 0 bases, in that order; junction bases with no gene match: 12.

The chain joins TRBV18 to TRBJ1-6; D is unclear. Germline CDR1 KGHSH, CDR2 LQKENI. This CDR3 has 15 residues. Trimming removed 3 bases at V and 0 bases at J, with 6 bases between. The CDR3 DNA is TGTGCCAGCTCACCCGGGAGCTCCTATAATTCACCCCTCCACTTT. It specifies CASSPGSSYNSPLHF.

This chain links TRBV10-3 with TRBJ2-1; 7 bases map to TRBD1. V lost 5 bases and J lost 5; bases outside the gene matches: 6. Germline V lookup: CDR1 ENHRY, CDR2 SYGVKD. The CDR3 is made up of 14 amino acids. CDR3 sequence (DNA): TGTGCCATCAGTACGGGACAGCTTAACAATGAGCAGTTCTTC. Translation: CAISTGQLNNEQFF.

The chain has TRBV18 and TRBJ1-5, with 7 bases matching TRBD1. V lost 4 bases, J lost 3 bases, and 3 bases stayed unmatched. Germline V lookup: CDR1 KGHSH, CDR2 LQKENI. The CDR3 extends over 14 amino acids. The CDR3: CASSLTGNNQPQHF. Written as DNA, the CDR3 is TGTGCCAGCTCACTGACAGGGAACAATCAGCCCCAGCATTTT.

The chain combines TRBV28 with TRBJ1-5; TRBD1 matches 9 bases. The germline gives CDR1 MDHEN, CDR2 SYDVKM. There are 15 residues in the CDR3. V dropped 6 bases and J dropped 7; count of bases not matched to a gene: 10. CDR3 DNA: TGTGCCAGCAGCAAAACGACAGGGGGAATCCAGCCCCAGCATTTT. This gives the protein CASSKTTGGIQPQHF.

The V and J genes are TRBV7-2 and TRBJ2-7; D not resolved. Trimming took 1 base from V and 5 from J, leaving 12 bases between them. CDR3 length equals 14 residues. Germline loops: CDR1 SGHTA, CDR2 FQGNSA. In DNA, the CDR3 is TGTGCCAGCAGCTTAGGACTGGCCTTGAACGAGCAGTACTTC. Protein product: CASSLGLALNEQYF. The full variable domain, completed using reference TRBV7-2 and TRBJ2-7, is GAGVSQSPSNKVTEKGKDVELRCDPISGHTALYWYRQSLGQGLEFLIYFQGNSAPDKSGLPSDRFSAERTGGSVSTLTIQRTQQEDSAVYLCASSLGLALNEQYFGPGTRLTVT.

The gene calls are TRBV30 and TRBJ1-5; unclear D gene. The CDR3 length is 12 residues. The germline gives CDR1 GTSNPN, CDR2 SVGIG (reference sequence). V lost 5 bases and J 10 bases, leaving 15 bases between the germline ends. The CDR3 DNA sequence: TGTGCCTGGGAAGGAGGCGGCGGTCCCCAGCATTTT. Its translation: CAWEGGGGPQHF.

This clone was found a few times. The rearrangement joins TRBV10-2 to TRBJ2-7, with TRBD1 matching over 9 bases. From germline, CDR1 is WSHSY and CDR2 SAAADI. The length of the CDR3 is 14 residues. The trim removed 2 bases at V and 4 bases at J, leaving 3 bases unmatched. CDR3 DNA sequence: TGCGCCAGCAGTGAGAAGGACAGGGGATACGAGCAGTACTTC. It yields the protein CASSEKDRGYEQYF.

The V call is TRBV29-1, the J call TRBJ1-5; TRBD1 might be the D (6 bases). Between the trimmed V and J ends, which lost 7 bases and 5 bases, there was a span of 12 bases. CDR1 is SQVTM, CDR2 ANQGSEA, per germline. The CDR3 consists of 12 residues. The CDR3 coding sequence is TGCAGCGCAGGGGATGGGGATCAGCCCCAGCATTTT. It encodes CSAGDGDQPQHF.

V is TRBV5-6 and J is TRBJ2-2; maybe TRBD1 (6 bases). From germline, CDR1 is SGHDT and CDR2 YYEEEE. This CDR3 is built from 14 residues. Trimming took 3 bases from V and 7 from J, leaving 13 bases between them. The CDR3 reads CASSSQQGVGELFF. The CDR3 DNA follows: TGTGCCAGCAGCTCCCAACAGGGAGTCGGGGAGCTGTTTTTT.

Concerning this clone itself: One end of the junction varies from germline; a read error may be responsible. This chain uses TRBV7-7 with TRBJ2-5; TRBD2 matches 14 bases. Germline V gene lookup returns CDR1 SSHAT and CDR2 FNYEAQ (reference sequence). The CDR3 covers 15 residues. The CDR3 sequence is CASRRLAGGLETQYF. CDR3 DNA sequence: TGTGCTAGCAGGAGACTAGCGGGAGGGTTGGAGACCCAGTACTTC.

This clone was counted only a few times. The chain employs TRBV5-4 and TRBJ2-7, with 8 nucleotides matching TRBD2. V gave up 9 bases and J gave up 6 bases; unmatched junction bases: 11. The CDR3 is made up of 13 amino acids. Germline CDR1 reads SGHNT; CDR2 reads YYREEE (reference sequence). The CDR3 sequence: CATRGGAGVEQYF. The CDR3 coding sequence is TGTGCCACCCGGGGTGGAGCGGGAGTCGAGCAGTACTTC.

The chain couples TRBV29-1 to TRBJ2-1, with TRBD1 matching over 7 bases. The V and J ends lost 4 bases and 9 bases, in that order; junction bases with no gene match: 12. Looked up from germline, CDR1 is SQVTM and CDR2 is ANQGSEA. This CDR3 spans 14 amino acids. Here the CDR3 reads CSVGGTASYGEQFF. Here the CDR3 DNA reads TGCAGCGTTGGGGGGACAGCCAGCTACGGTGAGCAGTTCTTC.